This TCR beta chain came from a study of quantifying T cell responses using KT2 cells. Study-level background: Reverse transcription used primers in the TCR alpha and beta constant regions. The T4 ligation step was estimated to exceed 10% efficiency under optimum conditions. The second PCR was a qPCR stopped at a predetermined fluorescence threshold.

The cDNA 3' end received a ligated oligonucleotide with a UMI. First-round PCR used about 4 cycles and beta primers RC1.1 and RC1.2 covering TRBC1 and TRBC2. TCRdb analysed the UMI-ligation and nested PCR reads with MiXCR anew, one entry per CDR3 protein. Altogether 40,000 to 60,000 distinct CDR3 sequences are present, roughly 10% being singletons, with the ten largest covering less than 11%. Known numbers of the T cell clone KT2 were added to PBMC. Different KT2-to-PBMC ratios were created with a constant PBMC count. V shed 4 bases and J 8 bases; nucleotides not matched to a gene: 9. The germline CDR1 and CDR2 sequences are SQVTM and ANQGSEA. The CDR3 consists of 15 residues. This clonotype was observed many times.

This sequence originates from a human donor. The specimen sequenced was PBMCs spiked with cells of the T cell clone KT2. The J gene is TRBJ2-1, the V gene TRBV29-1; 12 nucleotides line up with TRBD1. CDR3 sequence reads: CSVAEPGQGADEQFF. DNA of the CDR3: TGCAGCGTTGCAGAACCGGGACAGGGGGCCGATGAGCAGTTCTTC.